This T cell receptor (beta chain) is drawn from a study of T-cell memory formation after mild COVID-19. For the study at large: Most TCR clusters belonged to a single donor.

The CDR3 has 16 amino acids. Germline CDR1 is SGDLS and CDR2 is YYNGEE. Between the trimmed V and J ends, which lost 0 bases and 3 bases, there was a span of 12 bases. TCRdb re-derived calls from the 5' RACE reads in MiXCR, one entry per CDR3 protein. The data contain 450,000 to 650,000 distinct CDR3 sequences, approximately 18% of them singletons. The sample taken for sequencing was PBMCs or a T cell subset sorted from them (not recorded which). The chain has TRBV9 and TRBJ2-2; no clear D gene. This TCR derives from an adult woman who had mild COVID-19 (a few samples of this study predate the infection). Cell type and time point are not known. The CDR3 reads CASSVAGAVDTGELFF. Here the CDR3 DNA reads TGTGCCAGCAGCGTAGCCGGAGCCGTGGACACCGGGGAGCTGTTTTTT.